This passage covers 29 T cell receptor beta chains from one sample sequenced in a study of blood T cell repertoires in COVID-19. Measured with immunoSEQ multiplex PCR; TCRdb has only the in-frame clones, and not every one. There are about 230,000 clones in the sample; roughly 84% occur only once, and around 27% lies in the top ten. Material: peripheral blood. These receptors all stem from a man aged 40-50 years with acute or convalescent COVID-19.

The chain links TRBV29-1 to TRBJ1-2; 7 bases are shared with TRBD1. The CDR3 length is 13 residues. CDR1 and CDR2 (germline): SQVTM, ANQGSEA. V shed 4 bases and J 4 bases; nucleotides not matched to a gene: 6. In DNA, the CDR3 is TGCAGCGTTGTGGAGGGGGCTGGCTATGGCTACACCTTC. It is translated as CSVVEGAGYGYTF.

The CDR3 here is CASSYSTSGSNEQFF. The CDR3 DNA is TGTGCCAGCAGTTACTCGACTAGCGGATCCAATGAGCAGTTCTTC. The rearrangement links TRBV6-2 or TRBV6-3 to TRBJ2-1; the match to TRBD2 covers 9 bases. Germline trimming cut 0 bases from V and 6 bases from J; bases unmatched to any gene: 3. The CDR3 runs 15 residues. Germline CDR1 reads MNHEY; CDR2 reads SVGEGT.

The chain carries TRBV2 and TRBJ2-7; 12 bases align to TRBD2. The V segment lost 8 bases and the J segment 4 bases; nucleotides outside the gene matches: 9. The CDR3 consists of 15 residues. Germline loops: CDR1 SNHLY, CDR2 FYNNEI. This CDR3 reads CASRGLAGRGYEQYF. DNA for the CDR3: TGTGCCAGCCGTGGACTAGCGGGGAGGGGTTACGAGCAGTACTTC.

The gene calls are TRBV7-6 and TRBJ2-1; D is undetermined. CDR1 SGHVS and CDR2 FNYEAQ come from the germline V gene. This CDR3 is built from 14 residues. Trimming took off 3 bases at V and 4 bases at J, with 10 bases between the two ends. DNA for the CDR3: TGTGCCAGCAGCTTGGAGTCGCGATACAATGAGCAGTTCTTC. It yields the protein CASSLESRYNEQFF.

The rearrangement links TRBV7-9 to TRBJ1-4, with D possibly being TRBD1 (5 bases). Germline V lookup: CDR1 SEHNR, CDR2 FQNEAQ (reference sequence). V was cut by 5 bases and J by 7 bases, with 17 bases left in between. The CDR3 consists of 15 residues. CDR3 residues: CASSDLEGQGEKLFF. The CDR3 DNA is TGTGCCAGCAGCGACCTGGAGGGGCAAGGTGAAAAACTGTTTTTT.

This clone was observed a handful of times. V is TRBV2 and J is TRBJ2-2, with a possible D match to TRBD1 (5 bases). Trimming stripped 6 bases from V and 7 bases from J, with 21 bases between. This CDR3 is 16 amino acids long. In germline, CDR1 is SNHLY, CDR2 FYNNEI. The CDR3 here is CASRERGGSYHGELFF. CDR3 coding DNA: TGTGCCAGCAGGGAAAGGGGCGGTAGCTATCACGGGGAGCTGTTTTTT.

Note on this clone: Different DNA sequences within this sample yield the same CDR3. This chain uses TRBV7-9 with TRBJ2-5; a weak D match, TRBD2 (6 bases). Per germline, CDR1 SEHNR and CDR2 FQNEAQ (reference sequence). The CDR3 spans 14 residues. Trimming removed 6 bases from V and 0 bases from J, with 11 bases in between. CDR3 nucleotides: TGTGCCAGCAGTTTTGGAGGGTACCAAGAGACCCAGTACTTC. Translated: CASSFGGYQETQYF.

J is TRBJ2-2 and V is TRBV30, with TRBD2 as a possible D gene (5 bases). The CDR3 is made up of 13 amino acids. Germline assignment: CDR1 GTSNPN and CDR2 SVGIG (reference sequence). V was cut by 2 bases and J by 4 bases, with 8 bases left in between. The CDR3 spells CAWSPGLTGELFF. The CDR3 DNA follows: TGTGCCTGGAGTCCAGGACTCACCGGGGAGCTGTTTTTT.

This clone was seen only a few times. V gene TRBV28 combines with J gene TRBJ1-2; D might be TRBD1 (6 bases). CDR1 and CDR2 (germline): MDHEN, SYDVKM. V lost 6 bases and J lost 2, with 13 bases in between. This CDR3 has 14 amino acids. The CDR3: CASRPGAVNYGYTF. The CDR3 DNA reads TGTGCCAGCAGACCAGGGGCCGTCAACTATGGCTACACCTTC.

This sequence joins TRBV2 and TRBJ1-2; D is undetermined. Germline V gene sequence: CDR1 SNHLY, CDR2 FYNNEI. Trimming pared 4 bases from V and 2 bases from J, leaving 11 bases between. This CDR3 comprises 14 residues. For the CDR3, the DNA is TGTGCCAGCAGTGTGGGTTACAGCAACTATGGCTACACCTTC. The encoded protein is CASSVGYSNYGYTF.

J is TRBJ2-2 and V is TRBV4-2; the match to TRBD2 covers 8 bases. The CDR3 length is 18 residues. V lost 2 bases to trimming and J lost 4 bases; unmatched junction nucleotides: 12. Germline V gives CDR1 LGHNA, CDR2 YNFKEQ. The CDR3, as DNA: TGTGCCAGCAGCCAACCCTCCTGGGGACTAGAGGTCACCGGGGAGCTGTTTTTT. Protein product: CASSQPSWGLEVTGELFF.

V gene TRBV6-6 combines with J gene TRBJ2-1; 9 positions agree with TRBD2. Germline CDR1 reads MNHNY; CDR2 reads SVGAGI (reference sequence). Germline trimming cut 8 bases from V and 4 bases from J; bases unmatched to any gene: 6. This CDR3 has 14 residues. The CDR3 nucleotides are TGTGCCAGCGCTTTTACTAGCGGGTACAATGAGCAGTTCTTC. It is translated as CASAFTSGYNEQFF.

The rearrangement links TRBV29-1 to TRBJ2-1; TRBD2 matches 7 bases. Germline assignment: CDR1 SQVTM and CDR2 ANQGSEA. CDR3 length: 14 residues. The junction had 9 bases not matched to a gene; V was cut back by 1 base and J by 9 bases. The CDR3 region is CSVEGSGFESEQFF. Written as DNA, the CDR3 is TGCAGCGTTGAAGGTAGCGGGTTTGAGAGTGAGCAGTTCTTC.

This chain connects TRBV5-4 to TRBJ1-1, with D maybe TRBD1 (5 bases). Germline CDR1 SGHNT, CDR2 YYREEE (reference sequence). The CDR3 length is 14 residues. Trimming removed 0 bases at V and 7 bases at J, with 13 bases between. The CDR3 region is CASSLGRARGEAFF. CDR3 nucleotides: TGTGCCAGCAGCTTGGGCAGGGCTAGGGGTGAAGCTTTCTTT.

V is TRBV19 and J is TRBJ2-1; 7 nucleotides align to TRBD2. V lost 1 base and J lost 9; bases outside the gene matches: 3. Germline V gene sequence: CDR1 LNHDA, CDR2 SQIVND (reference sequence). The CDR3 is made up of 13 amino acids. Here the CDR3 DNA reads TGTGCCAGTAGTATAGGGCTAGCGGTTGAGCAGTTCTTC. This translates into CASSIGLAVEQFF.

This chain joins TRBV5-1 and TRBJ1-1, with D possibly matching TRBD1 (6 bases). The CDR3 is made up of 15 amino acids. Germline V gene data show CDR1 as SGHRS and CDR2 as YFSETQ. The V end lost 0 bases, the J end lost 2 bases, and 11 bases lay between the germline ends. The CDR3 region is CASSLARTANTEAFF. The CDR3 coding sequence is TGCGCCAGCAGCTTGGCTCGGACAGCCAACACTGAAGCTTTCTTT.

The chain is built from TRBV2 and TRBJ1-2, with 7 bases that match TRBD1. This CDR3 is built from 11 residues. Germline V gene sequence: CDR1 SNHLY, CDR2 FYNNEI. V trimming: 7 bases; J trimming: 9 bases; junction bases outside the gene matches: 5. CDR3 sequence: CASTGDSRYTF. The CDR3 nucleotides read TGTGCCAGCACCGGGGACAGCCGCTACACCTTC. Complete variable domain (other parts from reference TRBV2 and TRBJ1-2): EPEVTQTPSHQVTQMGQEVILRCVPISNHLYFYWYRQILGQKVEFLVSFYNNEISEKSEIFDDQFSVERPDGSNFTLKIRSTKLEDSAMYFCASTGDSRYTFGSGTRLTVV.

This chain links TRBV27 with TRBJ2-7; TRBD2 agrees at 11 bases. V dropped 0 bases and J dropped 4; count of bases not matched to a gene: 2. The CDR3 consists of 15 residues. Germline values: CDR1 MNHEY, CDR2 SMNVEV (reference sequence). The CDR3 here is CASSLSTSGNYEQYF. The CDR3 coding sequence is TGTGCCAGCAGTTTATCGACTAGCGGGAATTACGAGCAGTACTTC.

V and J are TRBV5-1 and TRBJ2-1; D perhaps matches TRBD2 (6 bases). The V gene's germline CDR1 is SGHRS and CDR2 YFSETQ. CDR3 length equals 15 residues. Between the trimmed V and J ends, which lost 2 bases and 5 bases, there was a span of 14 bases. For the CDR3, the DNA is TGCGCCAGCAGCTTTATCGGGGGTAACAACAATGAGCAGTTCTTC. Protein sequence: CASSFIGGNNNEQFF.

The chain recombines TRBV21-1 with TRBJ2-3; the DNA was not used to check the table's D call, TRBD1. TRBV21-1 is designated a pseudogene. The CDR3 covers 16 residues. As DNA, the CDR3 is TGTGCCAGCAGCAAATTACTTCAGGGGAAGACAGATACGCAGTATTTT. It translates to CASSKLLQGKTDTQYF.

This chain links TRBV10-1 with TRBJ2-5; D might be TRBD2 (6 bases). This CDR3 has 17 amino acids. The germline CDR1 and CDR2 sequences are WNHNN and SYGVQD (reference sequence). Trimming removed 5 bases at V and 1 base at J, with 20 bases between. DNA of the CDR3: TGCGCCAGCAGTTTTAAGCGTCCAGAGACTAGCCAAGAGACCCAGTACTTC. Translation: CASSFKRPETSQETQYF.

V gene TRBV28 combines with J gene TRBJ1-1, with 7 bases lining up with TRBD1. The CDR3 contains 14 residues. Germline V gives CDR1 MDHEN, CDR2 SYDVKM. V gave up 4 bases and J gave up 2 bases; unmatched junction bases: 4. Written as DNA, the CDR3 is TGTGCCAGCAGTTCAAACAGGGGAAACACTGAAGCTTTCTTT. Its translation is CASSSNRGNTEAFF.

The V call is TRBV2, the J call TRBJ1-2; possible D gene TRBD1, 6 bases. This CDR3 comprises 16 residues. V lost 2 bases and J lost 7, with 20 bases in between. Germline assignment: CDR1 SNHLY and CDR2 FYNNEI. The CDR3 protein is CASSEQAWGGALGYTF. The CDR3 DNA reads as TGTGCCAGCAGTGAACAAGCGTGGGGGGGCGCCCTTGGCTACACCTTC.

This clone has only one observation. J is TRBJ2-1 and V is TRBV30; 8 positions agree with TRBD1. The J segment lost 3 bases and the V segment lost 3 bases, leaving 7 bases of the junction unmatched. Germline V gene lookup returns CDR1 GTSNPN and CDR2 SVGIG (reference sequence). The CDR3 totals 15 residues. The CDR3 spells CAWRATGGFYNEQFF. CDR3 DNA: TGTGCCTGGAGAGCTACAGGGGGATTCTACAATGAGCAGTTCTTC.

The chain joins TRBV18 to TRBJ1-1; D uncertain. The CDR3 has 14 amino acids. Germline CDR1 KGHSH, CDR2 LQKENI. With 2 bases removed from V and 3 bases from J, the gap between germline ends came to 10 bases. In nucleotides, the CDR3 is TGTGCCAGCTCACCAGCACAGAAACACACTGAAGCTTTCTTT. The encoded protein is CASSPAQKHTEAFF.

The chain is built from TRBV14 and TRBJ2-1; TRBD2 matches at 9 bases. V lost 1 base and J lost 1; bases outside the gene matches: 14. CDR3 length equals 20 residues. Germline CDR1 reads SGHDN; CDR2 reads FVKESK. CDR3 in DNA: TGTGCCAGCAGCCAAGGGCCCCGTAGCGGGAGTTTGTATTCCTACAATGAGCAGTTCTTC. It yields the protein CASSQGPRSGSLYSYNEQFF.

The gene calls are TRBV6-5 and TRBJ1-6, with D unresolved. V was shortened by 0 bases and J by 6 bases, with 9 bases between the two germline ends. The CDR3 contains 15 residues. Germline CDR1 and CDR2: MNHEY and SVGAGI. CDR3 residues: CASSYSGVSNSPLHF. The CDR3 bases are TGTGCCAGCAGTTACTCGGGAGTCTCTAATTCACCCCTCCACTTT.

The chain joins TRBV3-1 (or the pseudogene TRBV3-2) to TRBJ2-3; tentatively, D is TRBD2 (6 bases). Trimming shortened V by 2 bases and J by 6 bases, and 9 bases separated the two germline ends. This CDR3 has 13 amino acids. Germline V gives CDR1 LGHDT, CDR2 YNNKEL (reference sequence). CDR3 residues: CASSQSGEDTQYF. The CDR3 coding sequence is TGTGCCAGCAGCCAATCGGGGGAGGATACGCAGTATTTT.

V is TRBV4-2 and J is TRBJ2-2; TRBD2 matches at 12 bases. Germline V lookup: CDR1 LGHNA, CDR2 YNFKEQ. The CDR3 extends over 16 amino acids. V shed 3 bases and J 4 bases; nucleotides not matched to a gene: 3. Here the CDR3 DNA reads TGTGCCAGCAGCCAGACTAGCGGGAGACTCACCGGGGAGCTGTTTTTT. It translates to CASSQTSGRLTGELFF.